What follows describes a single T cell receptor beta chain. What it binds is unknown. 60 Vbeta and 13 Jbeta primers were used in PCR. Profiled with immunoSEQ multiplex PCR; TCRdb holds only in-frame clones, not every one. The table shows 95,000 to 110,000 clones, with about 85% occurring only once. The CDR3 is 12 residues long. V lost 5 bases, J lost 0 bases, and 6 bases lay in between. Germline CDR1 reads SGHRS; CDR2 reads YFSETQ. The sample comes from a study of cytomegalovirus exposure and HLA in healthy donors. About the research overall: Researchers found that under 90% of under 450 genotyped donors fell within the Caucasian-associated ancestry cluster. Study outcomes and limitations: What TCR beta sequences reportedly achieved was accurate prediction of HLA-A and HLA-B alleles in most subjects. The study listed some 160 cytomegalovirus-associated TCR beta chains.

This TCR came from a young man in good health and CMV-seronegative. The chain links TRBV5-1 to TRBJ2-7; no firm D call. The sequencing input was PBMCs. CDR3 loop: CASRPDSYEQYF. CDR3 DNA sequence: TGCGCCAGCAGGCCAGACTCCTACGAGCAGTACTTC.